Given below is one T cell receptor beta chain in context. The junction and the germline gene differ at one end; a read error may be behind it. Only in-frame clones appear in the TCRdb table, and some are missing; sequencing was by immunoSEQ multiplex PCR. The table shows approximately 190,000 clones, with 94% occurring only once. The sample is drawn from a study of T cell responses to AZD1222 COVID-19 vaccine. CDR3 size: 15 residues. Germline CDR1 and CDR2: MNHNY and SVGAGI (reference sequence). This clonotype originated in an adult in good health. Sequenced here: peripheral blood, sampled on day 0 of AZD1222 vaccination. This rearrangement joins TRBV6-6 to TRBJ1-3, with TRBD1 matching 8 bases. Here the CDR3 reads CASSGTGPPGNTIYF. CDR3 DNA sequence: TGTGCCAGCAGTGGGACAGGCCCCCCTGGGAACACCATATATTTT.